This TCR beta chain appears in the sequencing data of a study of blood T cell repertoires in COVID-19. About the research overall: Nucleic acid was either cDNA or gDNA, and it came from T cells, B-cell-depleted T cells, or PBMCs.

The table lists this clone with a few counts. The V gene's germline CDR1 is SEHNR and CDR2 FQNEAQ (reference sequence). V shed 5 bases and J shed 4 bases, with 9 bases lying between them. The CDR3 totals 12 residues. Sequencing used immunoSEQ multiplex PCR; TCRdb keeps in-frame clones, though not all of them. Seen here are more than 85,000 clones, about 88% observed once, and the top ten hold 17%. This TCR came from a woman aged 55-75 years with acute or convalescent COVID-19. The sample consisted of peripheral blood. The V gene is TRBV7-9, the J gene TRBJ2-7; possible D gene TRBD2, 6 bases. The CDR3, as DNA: TGTGCCAGCAGCCCCCGGGGGTACGAGCAGTACTTC. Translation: CASSPRGYEQYF.